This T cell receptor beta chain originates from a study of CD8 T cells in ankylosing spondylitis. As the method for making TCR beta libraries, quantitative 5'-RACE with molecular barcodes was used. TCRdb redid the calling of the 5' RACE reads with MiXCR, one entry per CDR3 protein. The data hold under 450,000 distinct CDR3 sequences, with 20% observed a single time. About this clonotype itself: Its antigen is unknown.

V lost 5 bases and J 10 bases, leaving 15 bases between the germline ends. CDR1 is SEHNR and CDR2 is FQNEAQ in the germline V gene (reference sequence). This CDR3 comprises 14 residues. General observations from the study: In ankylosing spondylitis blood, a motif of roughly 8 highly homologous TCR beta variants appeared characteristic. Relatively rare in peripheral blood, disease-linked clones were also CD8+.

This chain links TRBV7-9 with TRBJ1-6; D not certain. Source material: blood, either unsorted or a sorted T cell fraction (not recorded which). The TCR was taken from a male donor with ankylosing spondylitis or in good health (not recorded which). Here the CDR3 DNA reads TGTGCCAGCAGCCCTTGGGCGGTAAGCTCACCCCTCCACTTT. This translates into CASSPWAVSSPLHF.